This TCR beta chain was recorded in a study of cytomegalovirus exposure and HLA in healthy donors. Study results and limitations: As was reported, the classifier diagnosed cytomegalovirus status with high specificity and sensitivity.

60 Vbeta and 13 Jbeta primers were used in PCR. Assay: immunoSEQ multiplex PCR; the TCRdb copy retains only in-frame clones and omits some. The data hold roughly 120,000 clones, with over 65% observed a single time. For this clone: What it binds is not known.

The CDR3 has 11 amino acids. V was shortened by 3 bases and J by 5 bases, with 5 bases between the two germline ends. The germline V gene has CDR1 DFQATT and CDR2 SNEGSKA (reference sequence). The TCR originated in a woman aged 45-60 years in good health and CMV-seropositive. The sequenced sample was PBMCs. This chain joins TRBV20-1 and TRBJ2-4; a weak D match, TRBD1 (5 bases). DNA of the CDR3: TGCAGTGCTAGGACAGAAAACATTCAGTACTTC. It is translated as CSARTENIQYF.